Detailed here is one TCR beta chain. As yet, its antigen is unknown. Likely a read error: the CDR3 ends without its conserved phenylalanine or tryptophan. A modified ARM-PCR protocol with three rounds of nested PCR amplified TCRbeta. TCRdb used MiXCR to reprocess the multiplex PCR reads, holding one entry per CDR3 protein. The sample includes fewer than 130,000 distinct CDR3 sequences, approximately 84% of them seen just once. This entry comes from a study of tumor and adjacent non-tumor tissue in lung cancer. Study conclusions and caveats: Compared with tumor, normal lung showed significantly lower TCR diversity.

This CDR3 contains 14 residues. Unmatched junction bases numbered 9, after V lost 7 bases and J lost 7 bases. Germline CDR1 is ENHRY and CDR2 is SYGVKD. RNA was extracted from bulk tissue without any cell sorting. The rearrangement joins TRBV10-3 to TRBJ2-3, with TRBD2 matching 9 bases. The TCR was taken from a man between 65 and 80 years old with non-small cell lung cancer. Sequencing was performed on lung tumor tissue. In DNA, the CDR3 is TGTGCCATCAACTTAGCGGGAGAATCGAATACGCAGTATCTT. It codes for CAINLAGESNTQYL.